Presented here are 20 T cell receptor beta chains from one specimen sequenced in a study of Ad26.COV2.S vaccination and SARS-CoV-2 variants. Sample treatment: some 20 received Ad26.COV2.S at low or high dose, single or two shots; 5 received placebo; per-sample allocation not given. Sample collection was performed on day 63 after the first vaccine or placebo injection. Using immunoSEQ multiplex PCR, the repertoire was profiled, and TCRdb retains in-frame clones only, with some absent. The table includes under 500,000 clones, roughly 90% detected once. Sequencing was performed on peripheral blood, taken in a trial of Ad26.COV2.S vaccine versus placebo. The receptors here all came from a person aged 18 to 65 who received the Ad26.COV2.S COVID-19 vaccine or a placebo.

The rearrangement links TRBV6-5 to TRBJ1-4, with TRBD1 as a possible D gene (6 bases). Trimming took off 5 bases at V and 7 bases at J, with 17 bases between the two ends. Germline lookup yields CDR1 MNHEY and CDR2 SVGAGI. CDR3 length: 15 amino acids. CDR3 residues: CASSPAQGTIEKLFF. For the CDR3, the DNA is TGTGCCAGCAGTCCCGCACAGGGTACAATTGAAAAACTGTTTTTT.

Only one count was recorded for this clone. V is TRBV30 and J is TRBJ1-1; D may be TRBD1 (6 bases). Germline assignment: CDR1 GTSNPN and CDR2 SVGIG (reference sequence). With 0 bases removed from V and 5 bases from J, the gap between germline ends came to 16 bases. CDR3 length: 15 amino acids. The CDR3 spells CAWSVLGGWETEAFF. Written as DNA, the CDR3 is TGTGCCTGGAGTGTACTGGGGGGCTGGGAAACTGAAGCTTTCTTT. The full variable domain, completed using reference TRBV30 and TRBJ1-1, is SQTIHQWPATLVQPVGSPLSLECTVEGTSNPNLYWYRQAAGRGLQLLFYSVGIGQISSEVPQNLSASRPQDRQFILSSKKLLLSDSGFYLCAWSVLGGWETEAFFGQGTRLTVV.

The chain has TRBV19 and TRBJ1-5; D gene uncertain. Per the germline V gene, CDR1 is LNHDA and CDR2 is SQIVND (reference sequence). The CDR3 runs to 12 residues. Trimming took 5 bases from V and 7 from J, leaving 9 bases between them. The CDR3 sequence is CASSVGSQPQHF. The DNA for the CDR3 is TGTGCCAGTAGTGTCGGGTCGCAGCCCCAGCATTTT.

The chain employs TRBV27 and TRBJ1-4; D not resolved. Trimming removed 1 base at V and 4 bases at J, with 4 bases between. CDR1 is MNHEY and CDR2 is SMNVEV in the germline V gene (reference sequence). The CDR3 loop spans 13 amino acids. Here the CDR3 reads CASSLWFNEKLFF. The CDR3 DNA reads TGTGCCAGCAGTTTATGGTTTAATGAAAAACTGTTTTTT.

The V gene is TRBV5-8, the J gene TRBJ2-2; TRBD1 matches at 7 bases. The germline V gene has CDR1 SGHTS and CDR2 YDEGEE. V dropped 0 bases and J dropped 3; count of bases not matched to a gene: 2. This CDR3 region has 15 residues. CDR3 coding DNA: TGTGCCAGCAGCTTGGGACAGGGTTACACCGGGGAGCTGTTTTTT. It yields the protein CASSLGQGYTGELFF.

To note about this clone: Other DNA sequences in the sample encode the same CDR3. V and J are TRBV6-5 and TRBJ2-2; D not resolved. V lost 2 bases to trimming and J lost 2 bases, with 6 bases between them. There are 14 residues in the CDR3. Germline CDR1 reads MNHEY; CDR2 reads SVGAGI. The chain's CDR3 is CASSYGVNTGELFF. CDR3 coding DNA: TGTGCCAGCAGTTACGGGGTTAACACCGGGGAGCTGTTTTTT.

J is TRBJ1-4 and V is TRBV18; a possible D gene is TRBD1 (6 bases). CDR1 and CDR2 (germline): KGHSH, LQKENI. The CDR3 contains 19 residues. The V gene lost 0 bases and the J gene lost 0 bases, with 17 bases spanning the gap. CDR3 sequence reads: CASSPPGTWQDSTNEKLFF. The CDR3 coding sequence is TGTGCCAGCTCACCACCCGGGACATGGCAAGATTCAACTAATGAAAAACTGTTTTTT.

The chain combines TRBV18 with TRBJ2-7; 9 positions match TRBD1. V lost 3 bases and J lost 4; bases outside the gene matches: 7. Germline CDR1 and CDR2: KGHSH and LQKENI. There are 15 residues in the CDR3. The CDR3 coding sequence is TGTGCCAGCTCACCGGGACAGGGACTGGGATACGAGCAGTACTTC. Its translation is CASSPGQGLGYEQYF.

CDR3 bases: TGCAGCGTACGGTCTCGGGGCTCCTACAATGAGCAGTTCTTC. Translation gives CSVRSRGSYNEQFF. The V gene is TRBV29-1, the J gene TRBJ2-1, with a possible D match to TRBD2 (5 bases). V lost 6 bases and J lost 0, with 12 bases in between. CDR1 is SQVTM and CDR2 is ANQGSEA in the germline V gene. CDR3 length: 14 residues.

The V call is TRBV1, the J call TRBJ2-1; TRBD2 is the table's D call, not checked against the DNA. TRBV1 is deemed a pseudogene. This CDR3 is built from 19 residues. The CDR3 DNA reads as TGCACCAGCAGCCAGGCCGGACTAGCGGGGGGCCCATCCTACAATGAGCAGTTCTTC. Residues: CTSSQAGLAGGPSYNEQFF.

Here the CDR3 reads CASSLARSNEQFF. As DNA, the CDR3 is TGTGCCAGCAGCTTAGCGCGCAGCAATGAGCAGTTCTTC. The V gene is TRBV7-2, the J gene TRBJ2-1; D gene unclear. The germline V and J ends were trimmed by 0 bases and 6 bases, with 6 bases remaining between them. Germline CDR1 and CDR2: SGHTA and FQGNSA. CDR3 size: 13 residues. The full variable domain, in which reference TRBV7-2 and TRBJ2-1 provide the parts outside the CDR3, is GAGVSQSPSNKVTEKGKDVELRCDPISGHTALYWYRQSLGQGLEFLIYFQGNSAPDKSGLPSDRFSAERTGGSVSTLTIQRTQQEDSAVYLCASSLARSNEQFFGPGTRLTVL.

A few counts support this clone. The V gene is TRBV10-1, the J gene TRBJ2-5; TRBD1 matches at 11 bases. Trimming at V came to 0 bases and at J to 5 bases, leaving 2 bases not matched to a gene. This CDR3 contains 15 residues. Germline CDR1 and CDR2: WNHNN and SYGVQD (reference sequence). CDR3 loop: CASSESRTGGETQYF. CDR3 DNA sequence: TGCGCCAGCAGTGAGTCCCGGACAGGGGGCGAGACCCAGTACTTC.

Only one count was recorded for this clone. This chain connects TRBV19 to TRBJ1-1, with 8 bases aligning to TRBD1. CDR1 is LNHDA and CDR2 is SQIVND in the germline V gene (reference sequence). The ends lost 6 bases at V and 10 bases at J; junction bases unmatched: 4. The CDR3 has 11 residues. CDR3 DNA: TGTGCCAGTAGAGCAACAGGGGGAGCTTTCTTT. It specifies CASRATGGAFF.

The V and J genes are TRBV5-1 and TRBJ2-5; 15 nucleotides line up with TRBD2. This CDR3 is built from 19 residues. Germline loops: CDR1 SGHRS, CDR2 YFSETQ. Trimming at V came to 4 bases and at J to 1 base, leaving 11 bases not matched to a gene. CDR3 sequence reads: CASSPGLAGGGGAQETQYF. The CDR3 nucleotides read TGCGCCAGCAGCCCGGGACTAGCGGGGGGAGGAGGAGCCCAAGAGACCCAGTACTTC.

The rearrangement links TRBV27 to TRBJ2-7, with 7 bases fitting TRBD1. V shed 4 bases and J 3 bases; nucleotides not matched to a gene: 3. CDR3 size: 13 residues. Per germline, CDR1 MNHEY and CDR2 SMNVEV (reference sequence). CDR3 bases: TGTGCCAGCAGTTGGGGACAGCTCTACGAGCAGTACTTC. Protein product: CASSWGQLYEQYF.

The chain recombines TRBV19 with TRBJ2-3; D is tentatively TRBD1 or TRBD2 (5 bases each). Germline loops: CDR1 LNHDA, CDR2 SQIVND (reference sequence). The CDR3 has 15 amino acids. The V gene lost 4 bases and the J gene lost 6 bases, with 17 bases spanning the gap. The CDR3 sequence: CASSTGPRIGDTQYF. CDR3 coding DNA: TGTGCCAGTAGTACGGGACCCAGGATAGGGGATACGCAGTATTTT.

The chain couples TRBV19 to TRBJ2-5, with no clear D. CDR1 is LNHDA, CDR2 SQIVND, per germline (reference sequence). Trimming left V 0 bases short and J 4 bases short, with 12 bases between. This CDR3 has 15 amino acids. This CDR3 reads CASSIDVALLETQYF. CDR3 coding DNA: TGTGCCAGTAGTATAGATGTCGCCCTGCTAGAGACCCAGTACTTC. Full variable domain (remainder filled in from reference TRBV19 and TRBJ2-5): DGGITQSPKYLFRKEGQNVTLSCEQNLNHDAMYWYRQDPGQGLRLIYYSQIVNDFQKGDIAEGYSVSREKKESFPLTVTSAQKNPTAFYLCASSIDVALLETQYFGPGTRLLVL.

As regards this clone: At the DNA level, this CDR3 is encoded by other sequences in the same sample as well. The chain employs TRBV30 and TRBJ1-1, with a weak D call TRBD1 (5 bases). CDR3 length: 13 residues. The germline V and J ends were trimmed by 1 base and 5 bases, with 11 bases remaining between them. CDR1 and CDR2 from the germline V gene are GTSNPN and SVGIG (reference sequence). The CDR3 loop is CAWSGQGRTEAFF. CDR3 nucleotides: TGTGCCTGGAGTGGGCAGGGAAGGACTGAAGCTTTCTTT.

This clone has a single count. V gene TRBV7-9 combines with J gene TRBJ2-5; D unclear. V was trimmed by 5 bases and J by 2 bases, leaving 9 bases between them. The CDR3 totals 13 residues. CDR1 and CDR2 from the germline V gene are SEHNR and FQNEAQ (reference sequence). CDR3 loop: CASSDRTQETQYF. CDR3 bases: TGTGCCAGCAGCGATAGGACGCAAGAGACCCAGTACTTC.

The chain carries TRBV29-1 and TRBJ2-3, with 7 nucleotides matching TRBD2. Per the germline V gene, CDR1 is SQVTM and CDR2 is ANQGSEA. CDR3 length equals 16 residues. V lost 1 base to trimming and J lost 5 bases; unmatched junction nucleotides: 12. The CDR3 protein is CSVEVWASGDGDTQYF. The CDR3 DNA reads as TGCAGCGTTGAAGTTTGGGCCAGCGGGGATGGAGATACGCAGTATTTT.